The clone carrying this T cell receptor beta chain was seen only a few times. Produced via immunoSEQ multiplex PCR; TCRdb's table is partial and in-frame only. The data contain 200,000 or so clones, about nine tenths of them singletons. The source of the sample is a study of blood T cell repertoires in COVID-19. Study context: Material from acute and convalescent COVID-19 was sourced from the United States, Italy and Spain. Sample material is recorded as cDNA or gDNA derived from T cells, B-cell-depleted T cells, or PBMCs.

The CDR3 has 15 amino acids. J lost 4 bases, V lost 0 bases, and 3 bases had no gene match. Germline V gene lookup returns CDR1 MNHEY and CDR2 SVGAGI. This sequence originates from a woman aged 60-75 years with acute or convalescent COVID-19. The chain uses TRBV6-5 and TRBJ2-7, with TRBD1 matching over 10 bases. Sample: peripheral blood. The CDR3 loop is CASSYSRTGGYEQYF. The CDR3 nucleotides read TGTGCCAGCAGTTACTCGAGGACAGGGGGGTACGAGCAGTACTTC.